These 29 T cell receptor beta chains were all obtained from the same sample, sequenced in a study of OX40 agonist ivuxolimab in advanced cancers. Some clones are missing from TCRdb's copy, which holds only in-frame ones; the method was immunoSEQ multiplex PCR. Here the sample spans about 53,000 clones, more than 75% being singletons. The starting material was CD4+ or CD8+ T cells sorted from blood, obtained in a trial of the OX40 agonist ivuxolimab. The receptors shown here come from an adult with an advanced solid tumor such as melanoma, head and neck, liver or kidney cancer.

The V and J genes are TRBV14 and TRBJ2-2, with 16 bases identical to TRBD2. CDR3 length equals 19 residues. CDR1 and CDR2 from the germline V gene are SGHDN and FVKESK. V was clipped by 4 bases and J by 3 bases; unmatched bases: 8. CDR3 protein: CASSPLGLAGGADTGELFF. CDR3 bases: TGTGCCAGCAGCCCCCTGGGACTAGCGGGAGGGGCGGACACCGGGGAGCTGTTTTTT.

The chain carries TRBV5-1 and TRBJ1-4, with no clear D. Germline V gene data show CDR1 as SGHRS and CDR2 as YFSETQ. V gave up 4 bases and J gave up 4 bases, with 11 bases separating them. This CDR3 contains 14 residues. The CDR3 nucleotides are TGCGCCAGCAGCGGTACACCTGGTAATGAAAAACTGTTTTTT. Amino acids: CASSGTPGNEKLFF.

V gene TRBV28 combines with J gene TRBJ2-3; no definite D call. Germline assignment: CDR1 MDHEN and CDR2 SYDVKM. V lost 3 bases to trimming and J lost 0 bases, with 7 bases between them. CDR3 size: 14 residues. The DNA of the CDR3 is TGTGCCAGCAGTTTCTTTGGTAGCACAGATACGCAGTATTTT. Amino acids: CASSFFGSTDTQYF.

This clone was picked up a small number of times. The chain employs TRBV5-6 and TRBJ1-5, with D possibly being TRBD1 (6 bases). Trimming cost V 2 bases and J 5 bases, with 14 bases left between them. This CDR3 region has 15 residues. Per germline, CDR1 SGHDT and CDR2 YYEEEE. The CDR3 region has the DNA TGTGCCAGCAGCTTAAGGGGGGGAAGGGATCAGCCCCAGCATTTT. Residues: CASSLRGGRDQPQHF.

The rearrangement links TRBV30 to TRBJ1-5; D perhaps matches TRBD1 (6 bases). Per the germline V gene, CDR1 is GTSNPN and CDR2 is SVGIG (reference sequence). The CDR3 loop spans 14 amino acids. V dropped 2 bases and J dropped 2 bases, with 10 bases sitting between them. The CDR3 here is CAWSNRVGNQPQHF. The CDR3 DNA is TGTGCCTGGAGTAACAGGGTGGGCAATCAGCCCCAGCATTTT.

This rearrangement joins TRBV27 to TRBJ2-7; TRBD1 matches at 8 bases. V trimming: 8 bases; J trimming: 3 bases; junction bases outside the gene matches: 15. Germline CDR1 MNHEY, CDR2 SMNVEV (reference sequence). There are 16 residues in the CDR3. The CDR3 DNA sequence: TGTGCCAGCGGCACACTCCCCGGGACAGGTCGCTACGAGCAGTACTTC. Amino acid sequence: CASGTLPGTGRYEQYF.

The count of this clone is one. The germline gene is not matched at one end of the junction; a read error may be the cause. The V and J genes are TRBV12-5 and TRBJ1-2; possible D gene TRBD1, 5 bases. CDR1 LGHNT and CDR2 FRNRAP come from the germline V gene. The CDR3 has 15 residues. The CDR3 region has the DNA TGCGCAAGATCTTCGGGGCGGCAAGCTAACTATGGCTACACCTTC. Its translation is CARSSGRQANYGYTF.

The rearrangement uses TRBV4-2 and TRBJ1-4; D unresolved. V was trimmed by 5 bases and J by 8 bases, leaving 18 bases between them. The CDR3 spans 15 residues. The germline V gene has CDR1 LGHNA and CDR2 YNFKEQ. CDR3 residues: CASSSTPGWVEKLFF. CDR3 in DNA: TGTGCCAGCAGCTCGACTCCAGGTTGGGTCGAAAAACTGTTTTTT.

This chain links TRBV7-8 with TRBJ2-7, with D tentatively TRBD1 (5 bases). Germline V gene sequence: CDR1 SGHVS, CDR2 FQNEAQ. Trimming removed 5 bases from V and 4 bases from J, with 12 bases in between. The CDR3 loop spans 13 amino acids. CDR3 nucleotides: TGTGCCAGCAGCCTATCGACAGTGTACGAGCAGTACTTC. Protein: CASSLSTVYEQYF.

The chain couples TRBV7-2 to TRBJ2-2, with 7 bases that match TRBD2. Looked up from germline, CDR1 is SGHTA and CDR2 is FQGNSA. The CDR3 has 14 residues. V lost 5 bases and J lost 6; bases outside the gene matches: 6. CDR3 nucleotide sequence: TGTGCCAGCAGCCCCCTAGCGGTCGCCGGGGAGCTGTTTTTT. Amino acid sequence: CASSPLAVAGELFF.

This sequence joins TRBV10-1 and TRBJ1-4, with 7 bases that match TRBD1. V trimming: 7 bases; J trimming: 3 bases; junction bases outside the gene matches: 17. This CDR3 contains 18 residues. The germline V gene encodes CDR1 WNHNN and CDR2 SYGVQD (reference sequence). The CDR3 region is CASTDRTGVMDANEKLFF. CDR3 bases: TGCGCCAGCACCGATCGGACAGGAGTAATGGACGCTAATGAAAAACTGTTTTTT.

The chain has TRBV27 and TRBJ2-6, with D unclear. The CDR3 sequence is 11 residues long. V was clipped by 11 bases and J by 4 bases, with 6 bases between them. CDR1 and CDR2 (germline): MNHEY, SMNVEV (reference sequence). The CDR3 loop is CAVQGANVLTF. The DNA of the CDR3 is TGTGCCGTTCAAGGGGCCAACGTCCTGACTTTC.

V usage is TRBV27 and J usage is TRBJ2-7; no clear D. This CDR3 has 11 residues. Deletions cut 6 bases from V and 7 bases from J, with 10 bases between. CDR1 and CDR2 (germline): MNHEY, SMNVEV (reference sequence). CDR3 region: CASRASREQYF. CDR3 nucleotides: TGTGCCAGCAGAGCAAGTCGGGAGCAGTACTTC.

This clone was seen a few times. This chain joins TRBV18 and TRBJ2-3, with 8 bases fitting TRBD1. The CDR3 contains 18 residues. CDR1 KGHSH and CDR2 LQKENI come from the germline V gene. The ends lost 6 bases at V and 2 bases at J; junction bases unmatched: 16. The CDR3 is CASSRTGLSQGYTDTQYF. The CDR3 DNA reads TGTGCCAGCTCCCGGACAGGGTTGTCTCAGGGCTACACAGATACGCAGTATTTT.

The chain employs TRBV6-1 and TRBJ1-1; 7 bases agree with TRBD1. The V and J ends lost 2 bases and 5 bases, in that order; junction bases with no gene match: 5. The CDR3 extends over 14 amino acids. Per the germline V gene, CDR1 is MNHNS and CDR2 is SASEGT. The CDR3 DNA follows: TGTGCCAGCAGTGAATGGCAGGGGGTGACTGAAGCTTTCTTT. Encoded protein: CASSEWQGVTEAFF.

The rearrangement links TRBV6-5 to TRBJ1-1, with no clear D. Trimming took off 4 bases at V and 5 bases at J, with 11 bases between the two ends. Germline CDR1 MNHEY, CDR2 SVGAGI. The CDR3 contains 13 residues. DNA of the CDR3: TGTGCCAGCAGTTCCGGGCCTCGGACTGAAGCTTTCTTT. Translating gives CASSSGPRTEAFF.

This clone was seen only a few times. The chain links TRBV7-2 to TRBJ2-3; 7 bases fit TRBD2. CDR3 size: 16 residues. Looked up from germline, CDR1 is SGHTA and CDR2 is FQGNSA. V was pared by 2 bases and J by 4 bases, with 9 bases of the junction left unmatched. CDR3 protein: CASSLMKAGVADTQYF. The CDR3 bases are TGTGCCAGCAGCTTAATGAAGGCGGGGGTAGCAGATACGCAGTATTTT.

This clone occurred once. The chain couples TRBV6-6 to TRBJ2-1; D is tentatively TRBD1 or TRBD2 (6 bases each). Between the trimmed V and J ends, which lost 8 bases and 8 bases, there was a span of 10 bases. The CDR3 extends over 11 amino acids. The germline V gene has CDR1 MNHNY and CDR2 SVGAGI (reference sequence). CDR3 amino acids: CASQRGDEQFF. In nucleotides, the CDR3 is TGTGCCAGCCAGAGGGGGGATGAGCAGTTCTTC.

The chain joins TRBV6-1 to TRBJ2-5; D might be TRBD1 (5 bases). The germline V gene encodes CDR1 MNHNS and CDR2 SASEGT. V was clipped by 2 bases and J by 4 bases, with 8 bases between them. The CDR3 length is 13 residues. Here the CDR3 DNA reads TGTGCCAGCAGTGAATTGGGGCGAGAGACCCAGTACTTC. Translated, it gives CASSELGRETQYF.

The chain couples TRBV6-5 to TRBJ2-1, with D tentatively TRBD1 or TRBD2 (5 bases each). V was clipped by 10 bases and J by 3 bases, with 13 bases between them. This CDR3 region has 13 residues. Germline V lookup: CDR1 MNHEY, CDR2 SVGAGI. The CDR3 DNA reads as TGTGCCACCGCGAGGGGTGGCTACAATGAGCAGTTCTTC. Its protein is CATARGGYNEQFF.

This clone has only a few counts. V is TRBV10-1 and J is TRBJ2-2; possible D gene TRBD2, 5 bases. V lost 4 bases and J 7 bases, leaving 7 bases between the germline ends. CDR1 and CDR2 from the germline V gene are WNHNN and SYGVQD (reference sequence). The CDR3 loop spans 12 amino acids. The DNA of the CDR3 is TGCGCCAGCAGTGGGACTCGCGGGGAGCTGTTTTTT. It is translated as CASSGTRGELFF.

This chain joins TRBV6-4 and TRBJ2-3, with D possibly TRBD2 on 5 matching bases. CDR1 MRHNA and CDR2 SNTAGT come from the germline V gene. CDR3 size: 13 residues. V lost 1 base and J 6 bases, leaving 8 bases between the germline ends. The CDR3 protein is CASSDLTGDTQYF. CDR3 coding DNA: TGTGCCAGCAGTGACTTGACGGGGGATACGCAGTATTTT.

This rearrangement joins TRBV6-1 to TRBJ1-1; D not resolved. The CDR3 runs 13 residues. Trimming left V 7 bases short and J 1 base short, with 10 bases between. Per germline, CDR1 MNHNS and CDR2 SASEGT. The DNA for the CDR3 is TGTGCCAGCACAAAACTCAGGAACACTGAAGCTTTCTTT. This sequence encodes CASTKLRNTEAFF.

V and J are TRBV6-1 and TRBJ1-5; no clear D gene. The CDR3 totals 13 residues. Trimming removed 11 bases from V and 0 bases from J, with 11 bases in between. Germline loops: CDR1 MNHNS, CDR2 SASEGT. CDR3: CAHTGNSNQPQHF. For the CDR3, the DNA is TGTGCCCACACGGGGAATAGCAATCAGCCCCAGCATTTT.

The V and J genes are TRBV19 and TRBJ1-5, with D possibly being TRBD1 (5 bases). Looked up from germline, CDR1 is LNHDA and CDR2 is SQIVND (reference sequence). V lost 4 bases and J lost 7, with 11 bases in between. There are 13 residues in the CDR3. In DNA, the CDR3 is TGTGCCAGTAGTAAACAGGACCGCCAGCCCCAGCATTTT. Translated: CASSKQDRQPQHF.

This clone was seen more than once but under ten times. The chain uses TRBV7-8 and TRBJ2-7, with D perhaps matching TRBD1 (6 bases). This CDR3 has 16 residues. The germline V and J ends were trimmed by 4 bases and 4 bases, with 20 bases remaining between them. CDR1 is SGHVS, CDR2 FQNEAQ, per germline. The CDR3: CASSSRQGRGLYEQYF. CDR3 DNA sequence: TGTGCCAGCAGCTCGAGGCAGGGCAGGGGCTTATACGAGCAGTACTTC.

DNA of the CDR3: TGTGCCAGCAGCCTCAACAGGGATCTCGGCTACACCTTC. It encodes CASSLNRDLGYTF. The chain combines TRBV5-4 with TRBJ1-2, with D maybe TRBD1 (6 bases). Germline lookup yields CDR1 SGHNT and CDR2 YYREEE (reference sequence). The ends were cut back, 4 bases at V and 8 bases at J, with 15 bases in the middle. CDR3 size: 13 residues.

The J gene is TRBJ1-1, the V gene TRBV18, with a tentative D call TRBD1 (5 bases). This CDR3 has 13 residues. Germline V gene sequence: CDR1 KGHSH, CDR2 LQKENI. Trimming pared 6 bases from V and 7 bases from J, leaving 15 bases between. The chain's CDR3 is CASSSQVTIEAFF. DNA for the CDR3: TGTGCCAGCTCGTCACAGGTTACCATTGAAGCTTTCTTT.

This chain links TRBV19 with TRBJ1-3; D not resolved. Germline V gene data show CDR1 as LNHDA and CDR2 as SQIVND (reference sequence). The CDR3 runs to 11 residues. V was shortened by 6 bases and J by 8 bases, with 8 bases between the two germline ends. DNA of the CDR3: TGTGCCAGTAGACTTCGATACACCATATATTTT. Translated, it gives CASRLRYTIYF.